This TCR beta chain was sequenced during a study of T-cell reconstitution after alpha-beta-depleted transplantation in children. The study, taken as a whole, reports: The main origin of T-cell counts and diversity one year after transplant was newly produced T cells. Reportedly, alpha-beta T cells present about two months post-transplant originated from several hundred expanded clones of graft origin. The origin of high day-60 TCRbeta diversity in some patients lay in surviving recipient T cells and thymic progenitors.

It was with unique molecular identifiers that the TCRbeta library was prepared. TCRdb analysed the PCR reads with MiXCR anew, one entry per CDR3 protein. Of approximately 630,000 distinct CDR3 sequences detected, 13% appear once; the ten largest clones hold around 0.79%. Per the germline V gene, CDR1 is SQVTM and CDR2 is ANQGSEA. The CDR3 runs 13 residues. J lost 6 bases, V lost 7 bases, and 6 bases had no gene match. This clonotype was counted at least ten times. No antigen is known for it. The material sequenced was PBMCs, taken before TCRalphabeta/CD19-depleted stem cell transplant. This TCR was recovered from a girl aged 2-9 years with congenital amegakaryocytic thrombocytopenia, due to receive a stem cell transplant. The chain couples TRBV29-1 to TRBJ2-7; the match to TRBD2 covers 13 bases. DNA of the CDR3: TGCAGCGGAGCCGGGACTAGCGGGATCGAGCAGTACTTC. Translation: CSGAGTSGIEQYF.